This TCR beta chain was identified in a study of shared clonotypes between healthy human individuals. Study summary: For every donor, three CD4 naive, three CD4 memory, two CD8 naive and one CD8 memory plates were used.

Only in-frame clones appear in the TCRdb table, and some are missing; sequencing was by immunoSEQ multiplex PCR. The table has about 1.5 million clones, approximately 96% seen once; the top ten hold approximately 1.2%. Comment on this clone: Other DNA sequences in this specimen translate into the identical CDR3.

CDR3 length equals 14 residues. Germline V gene sequence: CDR1 LNHDA, CDR2 SQIVND (reference sequence). V dropped 3 bases and J dropped 2; count of bases not matched to a gene: 1. This chain links TRBV19 with TRBJ2-7; TRBD1 agrees at 10 bases. The receptor comes from a man aged 25 to 45 in good health. The sequencing sample was made of naive CD4+ T cells sorted from blood. Subset given: CD45RA+ positively selected. The CDR3 is CASSIGTGAYEQYF. The CDR3 nucleotides are TGTGCCAGTAGTATTGGGACAGGGGCCTACGAGCAGTACTTC.